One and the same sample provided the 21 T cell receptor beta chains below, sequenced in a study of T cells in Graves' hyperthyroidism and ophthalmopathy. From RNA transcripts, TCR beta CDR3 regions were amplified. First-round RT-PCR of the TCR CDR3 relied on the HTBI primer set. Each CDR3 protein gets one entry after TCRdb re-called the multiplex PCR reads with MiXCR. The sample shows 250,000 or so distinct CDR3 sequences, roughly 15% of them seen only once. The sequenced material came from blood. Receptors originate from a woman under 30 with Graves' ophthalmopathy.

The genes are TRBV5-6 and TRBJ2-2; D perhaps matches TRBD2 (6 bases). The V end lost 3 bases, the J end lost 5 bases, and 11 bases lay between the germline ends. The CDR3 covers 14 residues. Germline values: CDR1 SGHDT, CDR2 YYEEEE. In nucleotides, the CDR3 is TGTGCCAGCAGCTCCAGACTAGTTACCGGGGAGCTGTTTTTT. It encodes CASSSRLVTGELFF. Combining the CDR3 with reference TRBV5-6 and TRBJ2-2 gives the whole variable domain DAGVTQSPTHLIKTRGQQVTLRCSPKSGHDTVSWYQQALGQGPQFIFQYYEEEERQRGNFPDRFSGHQFPNYSSELNVNALLLGDSALYLCASSSRLVTGELFFGEGSRLTVL.

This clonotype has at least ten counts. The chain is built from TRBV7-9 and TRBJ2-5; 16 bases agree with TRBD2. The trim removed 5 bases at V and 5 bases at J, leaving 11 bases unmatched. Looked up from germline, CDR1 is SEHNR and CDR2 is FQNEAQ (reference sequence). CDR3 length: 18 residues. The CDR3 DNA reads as TGTGCCAGCAGCGGCGTAAGGGGACTAGCGGGAGGGTGGGAGACCCAGTACTTC. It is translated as CASSGVRGLAGGWETQYF.

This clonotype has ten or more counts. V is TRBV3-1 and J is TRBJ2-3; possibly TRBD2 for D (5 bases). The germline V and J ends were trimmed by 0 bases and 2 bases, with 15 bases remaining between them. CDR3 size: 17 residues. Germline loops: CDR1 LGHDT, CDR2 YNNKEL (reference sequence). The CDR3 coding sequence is TGTGCCAGCAGCCAAGATCAACGGACTGGCTACACAGATACGCAGTATTTT. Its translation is CASSQDQRTGYTDTQYF.

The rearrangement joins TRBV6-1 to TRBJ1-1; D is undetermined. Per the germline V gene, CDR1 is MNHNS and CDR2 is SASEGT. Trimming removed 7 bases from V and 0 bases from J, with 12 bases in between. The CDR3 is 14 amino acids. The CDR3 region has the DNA TGTGCCAGCAAATTGTCGCTAATGAACACTGAAGCTTTCTTT. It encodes CASKLSLMNTEAFF.

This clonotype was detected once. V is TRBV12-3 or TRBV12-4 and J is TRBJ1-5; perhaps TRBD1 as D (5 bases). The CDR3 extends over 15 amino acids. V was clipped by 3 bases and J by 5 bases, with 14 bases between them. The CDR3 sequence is CASSFGGGRDQPQHF. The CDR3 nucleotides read TGTGCCAGCAGTTTTGGCGGGGGACGGGATCAGCCCCAGCATTTT.

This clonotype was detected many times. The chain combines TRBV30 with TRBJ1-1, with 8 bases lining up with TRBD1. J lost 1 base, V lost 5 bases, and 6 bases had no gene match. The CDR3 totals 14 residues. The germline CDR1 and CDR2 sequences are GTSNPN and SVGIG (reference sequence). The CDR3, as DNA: TGTGCCTGGGATGAAGGACAGGGGAACACTGAAGCTTTCTTT. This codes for CAWDEGQGNTEAFF.

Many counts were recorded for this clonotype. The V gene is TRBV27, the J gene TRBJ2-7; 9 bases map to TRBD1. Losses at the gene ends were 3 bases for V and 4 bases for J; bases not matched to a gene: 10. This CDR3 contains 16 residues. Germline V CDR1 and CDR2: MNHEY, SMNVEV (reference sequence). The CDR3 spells CASSFWGTGYIYEQYF. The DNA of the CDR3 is TGTGCCAGCAGTTTTTGGGGGACAGGGTACATTTACGAGCAGTACTTC.

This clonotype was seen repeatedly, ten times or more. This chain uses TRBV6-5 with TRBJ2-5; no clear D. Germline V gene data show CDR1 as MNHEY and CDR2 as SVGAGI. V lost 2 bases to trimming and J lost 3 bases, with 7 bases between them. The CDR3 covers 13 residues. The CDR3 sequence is CASSYRAEETQYF. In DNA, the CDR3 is TGTGCCAGCAGTTACCGGGCAGAAGAGACCCAGTACTTC.

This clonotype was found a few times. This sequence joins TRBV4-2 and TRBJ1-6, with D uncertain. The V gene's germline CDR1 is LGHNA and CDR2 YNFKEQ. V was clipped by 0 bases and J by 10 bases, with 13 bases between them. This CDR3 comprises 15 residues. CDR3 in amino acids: CASSQEGGPDSPLHF. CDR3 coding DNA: TGTGCCAGCAGCCAAGAGGGCGGCCCAGACTCACCCCTCCACTTT.

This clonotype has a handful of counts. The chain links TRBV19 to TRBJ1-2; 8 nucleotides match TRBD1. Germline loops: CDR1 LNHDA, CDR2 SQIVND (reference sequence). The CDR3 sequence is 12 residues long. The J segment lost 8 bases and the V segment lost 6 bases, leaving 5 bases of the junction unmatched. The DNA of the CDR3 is TGTGCCAGTAGGGACAGGGTGTGGGGCTACACCTTC. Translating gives CASRDRVWGYTF.

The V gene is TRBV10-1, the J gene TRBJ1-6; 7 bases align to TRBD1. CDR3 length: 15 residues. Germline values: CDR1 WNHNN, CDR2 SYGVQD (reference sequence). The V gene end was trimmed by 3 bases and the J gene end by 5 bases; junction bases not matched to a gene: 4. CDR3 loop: CASSEDRADNSPLHF. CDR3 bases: TGCGCCAGCAGTGAAGACAGGGCTGATAATTCACCCCTCCACTTT.

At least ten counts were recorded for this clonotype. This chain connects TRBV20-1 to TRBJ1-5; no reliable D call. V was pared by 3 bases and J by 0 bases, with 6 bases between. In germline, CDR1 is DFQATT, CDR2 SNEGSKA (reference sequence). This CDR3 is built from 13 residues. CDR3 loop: CSASGSSNQPQHF. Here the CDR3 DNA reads TGCAGTGCTAGTGGCTCTAGCAATCAGCCCCAGCATTTT.

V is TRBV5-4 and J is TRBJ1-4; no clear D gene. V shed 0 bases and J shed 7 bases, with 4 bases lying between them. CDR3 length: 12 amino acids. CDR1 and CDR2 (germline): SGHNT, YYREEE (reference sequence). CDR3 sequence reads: CASSLVPEKLFF. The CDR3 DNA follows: TGTGCCAGCAGCTTGGTTCCTGAAAAACTGTTTTTT.

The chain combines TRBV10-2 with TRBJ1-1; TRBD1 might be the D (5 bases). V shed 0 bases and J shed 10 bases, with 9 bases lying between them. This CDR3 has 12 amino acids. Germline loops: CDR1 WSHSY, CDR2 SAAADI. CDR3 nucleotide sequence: TGCGCCAGCAGTGAGTCGACCGGGGGAGCTTTCTTT. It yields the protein CASSESTGGAFF.

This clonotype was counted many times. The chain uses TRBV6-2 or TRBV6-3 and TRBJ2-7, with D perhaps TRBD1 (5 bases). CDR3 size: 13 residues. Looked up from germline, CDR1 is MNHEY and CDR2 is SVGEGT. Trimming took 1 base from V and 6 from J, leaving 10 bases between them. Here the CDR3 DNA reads TGTGCCAGCAGTTACTGGGCTGGGGCCGAGCAGTACTTC. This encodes CASSYWAGAEQYF.

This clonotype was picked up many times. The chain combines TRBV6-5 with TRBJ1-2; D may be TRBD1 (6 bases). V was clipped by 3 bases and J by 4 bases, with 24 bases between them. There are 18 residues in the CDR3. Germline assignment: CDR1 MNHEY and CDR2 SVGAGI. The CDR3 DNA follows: TGTGCCAGCAGTTATGGTCGGGGGCAGGAAGGTCGCAGCTATGGCTACACCTTC. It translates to CASSYGRGQEGRSYGYTF.

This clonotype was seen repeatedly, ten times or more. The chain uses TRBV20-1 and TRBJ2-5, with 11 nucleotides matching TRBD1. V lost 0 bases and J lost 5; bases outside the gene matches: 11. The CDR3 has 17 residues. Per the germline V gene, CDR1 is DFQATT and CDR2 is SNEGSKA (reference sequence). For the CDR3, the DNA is TGCAGTGCTAGAGATCCGGGACAGGGGGTTCTGGAGGAGACCCAGTACTTC. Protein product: CSARDPGQGVLEETQYF.

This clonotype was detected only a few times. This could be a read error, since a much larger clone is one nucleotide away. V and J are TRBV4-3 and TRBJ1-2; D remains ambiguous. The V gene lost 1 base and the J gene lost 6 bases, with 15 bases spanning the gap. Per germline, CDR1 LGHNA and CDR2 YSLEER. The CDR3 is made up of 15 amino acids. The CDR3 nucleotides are TGCGCCAGCAGCCAAGGTAGGCCCTTCGGCGATGGCTACACCTTC. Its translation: CASSQGRPFGDGYTF.

The CDR3 DNA is TGTGCCAGCAGTATGGGGTCGGGGGAGCTGTTTTTT. Protein product: CASSMGSGELFF. This chain joins TRBV4-2 and TRBJ2-2; no firm D call. V lost 6 bases and J lost 8, with 10 bases in between. CDR3 length: 12 residues. Germline assignment: CDR1 LGHNA and CDR2 YNFKEQ.

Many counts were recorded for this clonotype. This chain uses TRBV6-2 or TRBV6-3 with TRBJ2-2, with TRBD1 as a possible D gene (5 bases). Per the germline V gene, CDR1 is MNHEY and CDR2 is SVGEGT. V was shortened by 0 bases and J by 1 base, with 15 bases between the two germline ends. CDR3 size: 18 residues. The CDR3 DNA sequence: TGTGCCAGCAGTTACTCGGGATTGGGGCCACTGAACACCGGGGAGCTGTTTTTT. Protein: CASSYSGLGPLNTGELFF.

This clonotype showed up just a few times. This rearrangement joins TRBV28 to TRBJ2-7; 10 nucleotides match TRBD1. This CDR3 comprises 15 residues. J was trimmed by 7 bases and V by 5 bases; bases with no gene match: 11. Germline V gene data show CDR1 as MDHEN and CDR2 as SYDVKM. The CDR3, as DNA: TGTGCCAGCAGTCCCCGGGGGACAGGGGATGATGAGCAGTACTTC. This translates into CASSPRGTGDDEQYF.